Listed below are T cell receptor beta chains from one sample, sequenced in a study of post-analysis software for immune sequencing data. One entry per CDR3 protein results from TCRdb running MiXCR on the PCR reads. The sample includes 600,000 to 700,000 distinct CDR3 sequences, 55% to 70% of them seen just once. Sequencing input: blood. The receptors here all came from a girl aged 2 to 9 with multiple sclerosis. CDR3s include the opening cysteine and the closing phenylalanine or tryptophan. Each record gives: V gene, CDR3 length, J gene, D gene, clone size, CDR3 DNA, CDR3 protein. D genes are given only for firm matches. Clone size, where shown, is once, few, many, or a class for clones that have expanded.

TRBV6-1	14	TRBJ2-1	TRBD2	-	TGTGCCAGCAGGATGCGGGGGGCGCGGAATGAGCAGTTCTTC	CASRMRGARNEQFF
TRBV29-1	13	TRBJ2-1	-	-	TGCGGCGTTGGAGGAACCTCGTACAATGAGCAGTTCTTC	CGVGGTSYNEQFF
TRBV15	13	TRBJ1-2	-	-	TGTGCCACCAGCAGGGCCGTGAGCTATGGCTACACCTTC	CATSRAVSYGYTF
TRBV5-1	14	TRBJ2-7	TRBD2	few	TGCGCCAGCAGTCTTCTAGCGGGAGGGAATGAGCAGTACTTC	CASSLLAGGNEQYF
TRBV11-2	12	TRBJ2-7	TRBD2	-	TGTGCCTCCGGGGGGACCCCTCTCGAGCAGTACTTC	CASGGTPLEQYF
TRBV12-3/TRBV12-4	15	TRBJ2-7	-	-	TGTGCCAGCAGCTCGAGCGAGGGGCGGTCCTACGAGCAGTACTTC	CASSSSEGRSYEQYF
TRBV11-2	15	TRBJ2-7	-	-	TGTGCCAGCAGCTCCTTCGGACGGGACTCCTACGAGCAGTACTTC	CASSSFGRDSYEQYF
TRBV5-1	14	TRBJ2-3	TRBD2	few	TGCGCCAGCAGCTTGACTAGCGGGGACGATACGCAGTATTTT	CASSLTSGDDTQYF
TRBV12-3/TRBV12-4	14	TRBJ2-5	TRBD1	-	TGTGCCAGCAGAGGGACAGGGCTTAGGGAGACCCAGTACTTC	CASRGTGLRETQYF
TRBV7-9	14	TRBJ2-3	TRBD2	-	TGTGCCAGCAGCTTTGAGCCGGGAGGGGATACGCAGTATTTT	CASSFEPGGDTQYF
TRBV29-1	17	TRBJ2-1	-	-	TGCAGCGTCCCCGCTCGGCGGGCCGACCCGAGGGACAATGAGCAGTTCTTC	CSVPARRADPRDNEQFF
TRBV6-5	14	TRBJ1-2	TRBD1	few	TGTGCCAGCAGTTACCGGAACAGGGGCTATGGCTACACCTTC	CASSYRNRGYGYTF
TRBV20-1	13	TRBJ2-3	-	few	TGCAGTGCTCGGGGTACTAGCACAGATACGCAGTATTTT	CSARGTSTDTQYF
TRBV4-1	13	TRBJ2-7	TRBD2	-	TGCGCCAGCAGCCCCGGGAGGGAGTACGAGCAGTACTTC	CASSPGREYEQYF
TRBV12-3/TRBV12-4	16	TRBJ2-5	TRBD2	-	TGTGCCAGCAGTCCACAGATGGGACTAGCGGGAGAGACCCAGTACTTC	CASSPQMGLAGETQYF
TRBV5-1	14	TRBJ1-2	TRBD1	few	TGCGCCAGCAGCTCCCAGGGGGCTTATAATGGCTACACCTTC	CASSSQGAYNGYTF
TRBV10-3	16	TRBJ2-6	-	-	TGTGCCATCAGTGTCGACTCCACCCCTGGGGCCAACGTCCTGACTTTC	CAISVDSTPGANVLTF
TRBV7-2	14	TRBJ1-1	TRBD1	-	TGTGCCAGCGGTAGGCCAGGGGGCATGCCTGAAGCTTTCTTT	CASGRPGGMPEAFF
TRBV20-1	13	TRBJ2-2	TRBD1	-	TGCAGTGCCACGGACAGGGTAGACGGGGAGCTGTTTTTT	CSATDRVDGELFF
TRBV5-1	16	TRBJ2-1	TRBD2	once	TGCGCCAGCAGCTTGGAGGGCGGGAGGGCCGGTAGTGAGCAGTTCTTC	CASSLEGGRAGSEQFF
TRBV4-2	21	TRBJ2-5	TRBD1	-	TGTGCCAGCAGCCAAGTTCGACGGGACAGGGGCGCGCTGGGCACGCGAGAGACCCAGTACTTC	CASSQVRRDRGALGTRETQYF
TRBV2	14	TRBJ2-7	-	-	TGTGCCAGCAGTGAAGTCAGGGCTCGGGACGAGCAGTACTTC	CASSEVRARDEQYF
TRBV28	12	TRBJ2-7	-	-	TGTGCCAGCAGTTCGGGGTTACACGAGCAGTACTTC	CASSSGLHEQYF